Given below is one TCR beta chain in context. This may be a read error, as it is one base from a much larger clone. CDR3 size: 14 residues. CDR1 is SEHNR and CDR2 is FQNEAQ in the germline V gene (reference sequence). The germline V and J ends were trimmed by 2 bases and 3 bases, with 8 bases remaining between them. Only in-frame clones appear in the TCRdb table, and some are missing; sequencing was by immunoSEQ multiplex PCR. The sample includes some 150,000 clones, 78% seen only once; the top ten take roughly 9.2%. There was relapse after autologous stem cell transplantation in every patient, and there was variation in brentuximab vedotin exposure. This sample is part of a study of PD-1 blockade in classical Hodgkin lymphoma.

The V and J genes are TRBV7-9 and TRBJ1-5; a possible D gene is TRBD1 (5 bases). The sequence derives from a human donor with classical Hodgkin lymphoma. The material sequenced was peripheral blood mononuclear cells (PBMCs), taken before the second cycle of nivolumab. The CDR3 DNA reads TGTGCCAGCAGCTTAATGGGGGACAATCAGCCCCAGCATTTT. Translated, it gives CASSLMGDNQPQHF.